Following are 3 T cell receptor beta chains from one sample sequenced in a study of T cells after posttransplantation cyclophosphamide. Sequenced by immunoSEQ multiplex PCR; TCRdb stores in-frame clones only, minus some. The sample presents 30,000 to 45,000 clones, none singletons. The sequenced material came from PBMCs. The receptors come from a girl between 10 and 17 years old in good health, CMV-negative, and a related stem cell transplant donor.

The rearrangement uses TRBV29-1 and TRBJ2-1, with 10 bases lining up with TRBD2. The trim removed 7 bases at V and 9 bases at J, leaving 18 bases unmatched. CDR1 and CDR2 (germline): SQVTM, ANQGSEA. CDR3 length equals 16 residues. CDR3 DNA: TGCAGCGCCCGCGGGCTAGCGGGGGCCCTCGGGGGTGAGCAGTTCTTC. Its protein product is CSARGLAGALGGEQFF.

This clone turned up a few times. One end of the junction is discordant with germline, which a read error may explain. The gene calls are TRBV2 and TRBJ2-1; 11 bases map to TRBD2. Germline CDR1 and CDR2: SNHLY and FYNNEI. This CDR3 has 15 amino acids. CDR3 residues: CASSEASGRFHEQFF. The CDR3 nucleotides are TGTGCCAGCAGCGAAGCTAGCGGGAGGTTCCATGAGCAGTTCTTC.

This clone was seen only a few times. V gene TRBV9 combines with J gene TRBJ2-3; D gene unclear. The CDR3 extends over 14 amino acids. V lost 0 bases and J lost 5, with 10 bases in between. The germline V gene encodes CDR1 SGDLS and CDR2 YYNGEE. This chain's CDR3 is CASSVVGTGDTQYF. DNA for the CDR3: TGTGCCAGCAGCGTAGTAGGAACGGGAGATACGCAGTATTTT.